The T cell receptor (beta chain) described here comes from a study of vaccination and CD4 T cells after COVID-19. Background on the study: The authors used overlapping spike peptides from SARS-CoV-2, HCoV-NL63, HCoV-OC43 and HCoV-229E to stimulate cells.

Treatment noted: roughly 11-day PBMC culture with coronavirus spike peptide pools or control peptides (ViraFEST assay). Half the medium was exchanged for fresh IL-2 medium on days 3 and 7. Sequence data for DNA of cultured CD4+ T cells were generated by the Oncomine TCR Beta short-read assay. TCRdb ran MiXCR on the PCR reads and lists one entry per CDR3 protein. The profile shows about 16,000 distinct CDR3 sequences, 56% of them singletons. Broader study findings: Spike mono-reactivity was found in 304 of the 307 vaccine-specific clones identified in convalescent patients. The study sampled relatively few convalescent patients and omitted early post-infection timepoints.

This clonotype showed up just a few times. Antigen specificity is unknown. The sample consisted of CD4+ T cells from blood, cultured in vitro. This receptor was taken from a human donor who had recovered from COVID-19.

The CDR3 sequence is CASSHPSSHNEQFF. CDR3 bases: TGTGCCAGCAGCCATCCTAGTTCCCACAATGAGCAGTTCTTC. The V and J genes are TRBV7-9 and TRBJ2-1, with D hard to call. V lost 5 bases and J 5 bases, leaving 13 bases between the germline ends. The CDR3 loop spans 14 amino acids. Germline V gene sequence: CDR1 SEHNR, CDR2 FQNEAQ (reference sequence).